The clone carrying this T cell receptor (beta chain) was counted many times. From the 5' RACE reads, TCRdb called clonotypes with MiXCR, one entry per CDR3 protein. The sample has some 310,000 distinct CDR3 sequences, under 25% seen once. CDR1 and CDR2 from the germline V gene are MDHEN and SYDVKM. This CDR3 comprises 15 residues. V lost 8 bases to trimming and J lost 7 bases, with 21 bases between them. These data originate in a study of T-cell memory formation after mild COVID-19. The rearrangement joins TRBV28 to TRBJ2-1, with D perhaps TRBD1 (5 bases). This sequence was found in a man between 18 and 29 years old who had mild COVID-19 (a few samples of this study predate the infection). Cell type and time point are not known. Sequences were obtained from PBMCs or a T cell subset sorted from them (not recorded which). CDR3 DNA: TGTGCCAGCCACCGGGCTGGGGCAATGGAGAATGAGCAGTTCTTC. Amino acids: CASHRAGAMENEQFF.